One sample yielded the 5 T cell receptor beta chains listed below, sequenced in a study of blood T cell repertoires in COVID-19. Here immunoSEQ multiplex PCR was the method, and the copy in TCRdb shows in-frame clones only, minus some. Of 150,000 to 200,000 clones detected, around 80% appear once; the ten largest clones hold around 15%. The sequenced sample was PBMCs or T cells enriched from blood (not recorded which). The receptors here all came from a man in his forties or fifties who had recovered from COVID-19.

The chain has TRBV28 and TRBJ2-3; 7 bases are a match to TRBD1. Germline V gives CDR1 MDHEN, CDR2 SYDVKM. CDR3 size: 15 residues. The V gene end was trimmed by 4 bases and the J gene end by 2 bases; junction bases not matched to a gene: 6. CDR3 DNA: TGTGCCAGCAGTTCGGGACAGATAATCACAGATACGCAGTATTTT. It is translated as CASSSGQIITDTQYF.

A note on this clone: Possible read error: a much larger clone is one base away. The gene calls are TRBV5-1 and TRBJ2-4; 9 bases map to TRBD2. Germline V lookup: CDR1 SGHRS, CDR2 YFSETQ. This CDR3 spans 17 amino acids. The CDR3, as DNA: TGCGTCAGCAGCTTGGTTCCTAGCGGGATACCCAAAAACATTCAGTACTTC. It is translated as CVSSLVPSGIPKNIQYF.

The rearrangement uses TRBV9 and TRBJ1-6; TRBD1 aligns across 10 bases. The CDR3 has 14 residues. Germline V gene data show CDR1 as SGDLS and CDR2 as YYNGEE. V trimming: 4 bases; J trimming: 9 bases; junction bases outside the gene matches: 4. This CDR3 is CASSSRTGGSPLHF. DNA of the CDR3: TGTGCCAGCAGCTCGCGGACAGGGGGTTCACCCCTCCACTTT. Full variable domain (outside the CDR3, taken from reference TRBV9 and TRBJ1-6): DSGVTQTPKHLITATGQRVTLRCSPRSGDLSVYWYQQSLDQGLQFLIQYYNGEERAKGNILERFSAQQFPDLHSELNLSSLELGDSALYFCASSSRTGGSPLHFGNGTRLTVT.

This chain uses TRBV15 with TRBJ1-5; no reliable D call. V was shortened by 3 bases and J by 6 bases, with 9 bases between the two germline ends. Germline loops: CDR1 LNHNV, CDR2 YYDKDF (reference sequence). This CDR3 spans 13 amino acids. The CDR3 here is CATSRPGGQPQHF. As DNA, the CDR3 is TGTGCCACCAGCAGGCCAGGAGGTCAGCCCCAGCATTTT. Full variable domain (missing parts from reference TRBV15 and TRBJ1-5): DAMVIQNPRYQVTQFGKPVTLSCSQTLNHNVMYWYQQKSSQAPKLLFHYYDKDFNNEADTPDNFQSRRPNTSFCFLDIRSPGLGDTAMYLCATSRPGGQPQHFGDGTRLSIL.

CDR3 coding DNA: TGTGCCAGCAGCCCAGACAGGTATAATTCACCCCTCCACTTT. It is translated as CASSPDRYNSPLHF. This rearrangement joins TRBV7-9 to TRBJ1-6, with D possibly TRBD1 on 6 matching bases. CDR3 length equals 14 residues. V lost 5 bases and J 4 bases, leaving 9 bases between the germline ends. CDR1 is SEHNR and CDR2 is FQNEAQ in the germline V gene (reference sequence).